This T cell receptor (beta chain) was retrieved from a study of CD39 and CD103 CD8 tumor-infiltrating T cells (dated by TCRdb to the late 2010s). In terms of the full investigation: An HPV-positive HNSCC, an HPV-negative HNSCC, an ovarian cancer and a melanoma patient were represented in the repertoire comparisons shown. Repertoires of CD8 TIL subsets defined by CD103 and CD39 were compared with peripheral memory CD8 T cells by TCRbeta CDR3 deep sequencing.

CDR1 and CDR2 are drawn from the germline V gene (reference sequence): GTSNPN, SVGIG. Its CDR3 holds 15 amino acids, cysteine through phenylalanine. Of the read, only the CDR3 DNA is kept; its 45 bases are in frame from base 1. The junction shows trimming of 0 bases on V and 7 bases on J, and the gene matches do not reach 11 bases of it. The paper's findings and limits, for the study overall: Clonotypes from DN TILs largely overlapped with peripheral memory CD8 repertoires, while clonotypes from DP TILs were only rarely found in blood or uninvolved lymph node. Compared with DN and SP CD8 TILs and with blood memory CD8 T cells, DP CD8 TILs appeared more oligoclonal, with the top 30 clonotypes covering roughly 50-90%.

No therapy was being received by patients at the time of sample collection, although prior treatments had ranged from chemotherapy, radiotherapy, surgery and immunotherapy to none. After thawing, cells were enriched for T lymphocytes using a negative-selection kit, and EpCAM beads were added for tumor-infiltrating lymphocytes. Memory CD8 T cells were sorted as CD8+CD4-CD45RA- cells irrespective of CCR7 expression. Before analysis, peripheral blood mononuclear cells were isolated on a Ficoll-Paque PLUS gradient and cryopreserved. Populations were sorted on a FACSAria II to 99% purity, and cell pellets were frozen without culture for TCR sequencing. On this clone: It has no known antigen specificity. Nothing much larger sits one base from this clone, and base qualities are not available.

Genomic DNA was extracted with the DNeasy Blood and Tissue Kit from roughly 10,000 to 100,000 sorted cells per subset. The immunoSEQ service sequenced and mapped the TCRbeta V-J or V-D-J regions, with coverage above 8.5x for each sample. The authors' analysis ran thus. The analysis included only productive rearrangements exported from the immunoSEQ Analyzer platform, and clonality was assessed using the 500 most abundant clones. To quantify how much repertoires overlapped between populations, both the Morisita-Horn similarity index and the Jaccard index were used. Morisita-Horn similarity between CD8 T-cell subset TCR repertoires was measured in several cancer patients. TCRdb took this table from immuneACCESS and kept in-frame rearrangements with V and J called. Such tables lack part of the clones; where checked against another copy, unresolved V genes explain under half of the gap, and the rest is unexplained. D and trimming come from the DNA, and the V and J calls and clone size come from that table. Across this sample there are roughly 18,000 clones, with around nine tenths seen only once. Jointly, the top ten make up more than 3.5% of the sample.

The chain links TRBV30 with TRBJ2-7, and TRBD2 aligns with 8 junction nucleotides. Sequencing was performed on CD8+ T cells sorted from blood. What this sample's cell subset or site label stands for: total memory CD8 T cells (CD45RA-CCR7+/-) from blood or uninvolved lymph node. The origin of this receptor is a human donor with head and neck squamous cell carcinoma. The CDR3 here reads CAWSVWTSKPLEQYF. The base sequence is TGTGCCTGGAGTGTATGGACTAGCAAACCCTTGGAGCAGTACTTC.